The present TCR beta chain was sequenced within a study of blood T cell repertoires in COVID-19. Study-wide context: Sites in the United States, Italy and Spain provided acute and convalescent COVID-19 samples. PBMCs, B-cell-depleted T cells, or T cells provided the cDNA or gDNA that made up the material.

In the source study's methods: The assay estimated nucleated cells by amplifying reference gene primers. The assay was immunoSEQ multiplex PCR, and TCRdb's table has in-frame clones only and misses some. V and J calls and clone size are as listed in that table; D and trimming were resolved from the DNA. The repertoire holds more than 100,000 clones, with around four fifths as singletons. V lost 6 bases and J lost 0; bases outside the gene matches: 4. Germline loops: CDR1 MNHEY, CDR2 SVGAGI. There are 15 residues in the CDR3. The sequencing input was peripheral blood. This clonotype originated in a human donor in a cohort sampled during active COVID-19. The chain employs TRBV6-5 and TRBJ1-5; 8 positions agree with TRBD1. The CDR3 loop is CASRSTGDSNQPQHF. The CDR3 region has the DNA TGTGCCAGCAGATCGACAGGGGATAGCAATCAGCCCCAGCATTTT.